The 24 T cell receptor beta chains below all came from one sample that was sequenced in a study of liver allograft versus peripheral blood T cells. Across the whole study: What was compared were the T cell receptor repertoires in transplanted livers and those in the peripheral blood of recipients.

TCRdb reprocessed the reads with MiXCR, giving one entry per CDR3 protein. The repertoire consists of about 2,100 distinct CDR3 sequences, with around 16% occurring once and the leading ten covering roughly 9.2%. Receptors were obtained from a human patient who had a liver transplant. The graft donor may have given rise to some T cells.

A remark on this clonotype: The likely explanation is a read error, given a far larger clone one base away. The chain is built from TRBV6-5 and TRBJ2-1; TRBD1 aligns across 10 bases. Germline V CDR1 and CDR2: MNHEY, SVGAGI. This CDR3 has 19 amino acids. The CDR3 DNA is TGTGACAGCAGTGAAGCGGTTTCCGGGACAGGGGCCGCCTACAATGAGCAGTTCTTC. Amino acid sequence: CDSSEAVSGTGAAYNEQFF.

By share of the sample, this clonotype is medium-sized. CDR3 DNA sequence: TGTGCCAGCAGACCCGGGCCTACCGGTGGCAATGAGCAGTTCTTC. Translating gives CASRPGPTGGNEQFF. The rearrangement joins TRBV11-2 to TRBJ2-1; no definite D call. Germline assignment: CDR1 SGHAT and CDR2 FQNNGV. Trimming removed 6 bases at V and 6 bases at J, with 18 bases between. CDR3 length: 15 amino acids.

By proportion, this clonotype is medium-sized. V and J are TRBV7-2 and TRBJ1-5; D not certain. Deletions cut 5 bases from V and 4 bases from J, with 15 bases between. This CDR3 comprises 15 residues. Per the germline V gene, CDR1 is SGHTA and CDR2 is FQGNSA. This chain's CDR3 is CASSLWVAGNQPQHF. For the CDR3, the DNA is TGTGCCAGCAGCCTCTGGGTAGCGGGGAATCAGCCCCAGCATTTT.

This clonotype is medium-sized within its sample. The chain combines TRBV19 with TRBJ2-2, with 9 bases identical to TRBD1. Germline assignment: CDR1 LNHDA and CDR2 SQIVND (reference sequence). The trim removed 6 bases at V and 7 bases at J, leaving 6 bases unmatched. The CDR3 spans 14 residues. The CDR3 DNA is TGTGCCAGTAGCCTCGGGACAGGGAACGGGGAGCTGTTTTTT. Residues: CASSLGTGNGELFF. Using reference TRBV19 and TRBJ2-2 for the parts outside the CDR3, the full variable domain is DGGITQSPKYLFRKEGQNVTLSCEQNLNHDAMYWYRQDPGQGLRLIYYSQIVNDFQKGDIAEGYSVSREKKESFPLTVTSAQKNPTAFYLCASSLGTGNGELFFGEGSRLTVL.

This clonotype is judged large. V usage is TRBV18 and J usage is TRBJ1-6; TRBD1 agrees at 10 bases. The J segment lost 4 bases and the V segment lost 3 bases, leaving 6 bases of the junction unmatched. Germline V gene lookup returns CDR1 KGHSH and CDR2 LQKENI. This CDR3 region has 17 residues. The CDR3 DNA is TGTGCCAGCTCACCGTATGACAGGGGGCCTTATAATTCACCCCTCCACTTT. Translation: CASSPYDRGPYNSPLHF.

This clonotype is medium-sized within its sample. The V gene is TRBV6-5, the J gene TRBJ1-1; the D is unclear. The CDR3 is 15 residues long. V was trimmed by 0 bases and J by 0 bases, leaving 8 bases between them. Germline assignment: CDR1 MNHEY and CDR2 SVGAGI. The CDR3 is CASSYSRVMNTEAFF. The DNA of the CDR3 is TGTGCCAGCAGTTACTCGAGGGTTATGAACACTGAAGCTTTCTTT.

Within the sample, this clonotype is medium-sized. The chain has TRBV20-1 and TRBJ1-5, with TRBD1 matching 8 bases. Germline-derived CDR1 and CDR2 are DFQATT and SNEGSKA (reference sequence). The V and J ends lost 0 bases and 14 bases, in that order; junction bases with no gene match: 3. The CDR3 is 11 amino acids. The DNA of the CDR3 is TGCAGTGCTAGAGATTTACAGGGGGAGCATTTT. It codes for CSARDLQGEHF.

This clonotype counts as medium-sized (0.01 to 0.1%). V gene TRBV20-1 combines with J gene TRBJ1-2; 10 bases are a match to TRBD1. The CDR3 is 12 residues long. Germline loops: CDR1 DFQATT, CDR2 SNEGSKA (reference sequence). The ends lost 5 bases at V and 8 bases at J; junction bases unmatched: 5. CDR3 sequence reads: CSAGTGAWGYTF. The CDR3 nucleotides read TGCAGTGCTGGGACAGGGGCCTGGGGCTACACCTTC.

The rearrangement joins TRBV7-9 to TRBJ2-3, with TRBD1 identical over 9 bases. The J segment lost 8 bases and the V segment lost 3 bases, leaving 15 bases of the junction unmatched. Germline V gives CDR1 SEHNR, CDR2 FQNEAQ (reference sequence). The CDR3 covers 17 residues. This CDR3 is CASSFGGQGRVGVTQYF. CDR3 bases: TGTGCCAGCAGCTTCGGGGGACAGGGAAGGGTAGGGGTTACGCAGTATTTT.

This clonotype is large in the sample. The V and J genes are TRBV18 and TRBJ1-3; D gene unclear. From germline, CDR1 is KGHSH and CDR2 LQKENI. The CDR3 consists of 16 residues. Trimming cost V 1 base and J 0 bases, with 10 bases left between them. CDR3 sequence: CASSPQRIFSGNTIYF. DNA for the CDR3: TGTGCCAGCTCACCACAGAGGATATTCTCTGGAAACACCATATATTTT.

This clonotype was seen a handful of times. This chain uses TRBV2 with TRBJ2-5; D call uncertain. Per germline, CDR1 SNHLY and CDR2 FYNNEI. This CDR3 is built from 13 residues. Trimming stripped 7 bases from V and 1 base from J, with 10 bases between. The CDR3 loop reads CASIGDLQETQYF. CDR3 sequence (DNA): TGTGCCAGCATAGGTGATCTCCAAGAGACCCAGTACTTC.

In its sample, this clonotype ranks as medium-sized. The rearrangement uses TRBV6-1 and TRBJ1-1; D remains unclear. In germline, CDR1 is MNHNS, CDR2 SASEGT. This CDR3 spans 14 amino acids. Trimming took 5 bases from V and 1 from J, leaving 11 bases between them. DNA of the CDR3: TGTGCCAGCAGTTTAGGACGGTCGAACACTGAAGCTTTCTTT. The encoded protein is CASSLGRSNTEAFF.

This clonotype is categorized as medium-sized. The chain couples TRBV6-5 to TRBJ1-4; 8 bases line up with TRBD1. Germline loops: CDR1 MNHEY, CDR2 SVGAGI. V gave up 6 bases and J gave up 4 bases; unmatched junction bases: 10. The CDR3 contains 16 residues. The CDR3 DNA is TGTGCCAGCAGCCCTCTTCCGACAGGGGTTAATGAAAAACTGTTTTTT. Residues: CASSPLPTGVNEKLFF.

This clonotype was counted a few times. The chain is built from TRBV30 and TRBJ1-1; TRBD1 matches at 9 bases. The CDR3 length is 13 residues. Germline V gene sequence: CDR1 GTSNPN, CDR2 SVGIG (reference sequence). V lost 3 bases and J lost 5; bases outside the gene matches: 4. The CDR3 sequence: CAWSTTGGTEAFF. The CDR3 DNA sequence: TGTGCCTGGAGCACGACAGGGGGGACTGAAGCTTTCTTT.

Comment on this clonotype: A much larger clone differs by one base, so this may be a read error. This CDR3 is CASRPGWEANTEAFF. The CDR3 DNA reads as TGTGCCAGCCGCCCCGGGTGGGAGGCGAATACTGAAGCTTTCTTT. The V and J genes are TRBV6-6 and TRBJ1-1; D is unclear. Germline values: CDR1 MNHNY, CDR2 SVGAGI (reference sequence). The V gene lost 8 bases and the J gene lost 5 bases, with 21 bases spanning the gap. The CDR3 consists of 15 residues.

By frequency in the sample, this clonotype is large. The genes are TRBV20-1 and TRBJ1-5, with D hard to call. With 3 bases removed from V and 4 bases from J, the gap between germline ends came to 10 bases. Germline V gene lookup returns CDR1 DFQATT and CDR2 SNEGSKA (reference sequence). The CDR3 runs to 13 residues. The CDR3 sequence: CSARLGLNQPQHF. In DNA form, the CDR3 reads TGCAGTGCTAGGTTGGGCCTTAATCAGCCCCAGCATTTT.

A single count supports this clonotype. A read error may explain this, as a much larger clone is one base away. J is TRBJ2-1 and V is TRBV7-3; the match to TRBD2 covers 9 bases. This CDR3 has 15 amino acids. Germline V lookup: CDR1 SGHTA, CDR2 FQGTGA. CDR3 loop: CVSSRLAGSYNEQFF. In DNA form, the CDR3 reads TGTGTCAGCAGCCGCCTAGCGGGGAGCTACAATGAGCAGTTCTTC.

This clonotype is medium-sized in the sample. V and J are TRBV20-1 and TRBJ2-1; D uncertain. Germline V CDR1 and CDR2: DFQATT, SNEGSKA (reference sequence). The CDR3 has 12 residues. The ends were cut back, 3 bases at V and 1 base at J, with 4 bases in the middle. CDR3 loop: CSASTSYNEQFF. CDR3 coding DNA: TGCAGTGCTAGTACATCCTACAATGAGCAGTTCTTC.

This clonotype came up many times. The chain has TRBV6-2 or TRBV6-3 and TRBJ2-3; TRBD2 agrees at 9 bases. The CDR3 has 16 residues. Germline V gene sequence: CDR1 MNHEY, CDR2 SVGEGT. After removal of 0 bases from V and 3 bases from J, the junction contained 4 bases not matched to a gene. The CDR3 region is CASSYSRAGGTDTQYF. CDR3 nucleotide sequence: TGTGCCAGCAGTTACTCGAGGGCGGGGGGGACAGATACGCAGTATTTT.

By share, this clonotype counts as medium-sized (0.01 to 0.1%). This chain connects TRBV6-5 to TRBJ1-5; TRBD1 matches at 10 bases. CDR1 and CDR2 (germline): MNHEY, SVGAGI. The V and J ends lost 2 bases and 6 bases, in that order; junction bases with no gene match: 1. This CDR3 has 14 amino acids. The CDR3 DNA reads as TGTGCCAGCAGTTACAGGACAGGGGGTCAGCCCCAGCATTTT. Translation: CASSYRTGGQPQHF.

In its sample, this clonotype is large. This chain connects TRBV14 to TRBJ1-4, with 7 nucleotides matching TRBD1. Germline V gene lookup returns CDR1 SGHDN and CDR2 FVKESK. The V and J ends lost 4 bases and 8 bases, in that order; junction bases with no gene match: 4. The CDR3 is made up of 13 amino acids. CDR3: CASSRDRDEKLFF. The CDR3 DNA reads TGTGCCAGCAGCCGAGACAGGGACGAAAAACTGTTTTTT.

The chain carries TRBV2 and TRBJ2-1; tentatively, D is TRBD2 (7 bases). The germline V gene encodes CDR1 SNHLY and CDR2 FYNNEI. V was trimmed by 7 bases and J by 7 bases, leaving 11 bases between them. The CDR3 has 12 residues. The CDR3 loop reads CASTRGANEQFF. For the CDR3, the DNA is TGTGCCAGCACCCGGGGGGCTAATGAGCAGTTCTTC.

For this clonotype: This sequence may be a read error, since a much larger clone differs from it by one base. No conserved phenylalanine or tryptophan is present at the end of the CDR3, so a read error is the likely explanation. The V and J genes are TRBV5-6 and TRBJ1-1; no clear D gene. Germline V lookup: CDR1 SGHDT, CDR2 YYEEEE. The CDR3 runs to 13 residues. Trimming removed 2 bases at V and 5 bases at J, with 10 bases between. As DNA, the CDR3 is TGTGCCAGCAGCTTACGACAACAGACTGAAGCTTTCCTT. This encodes CASSLRQQTEAFL.

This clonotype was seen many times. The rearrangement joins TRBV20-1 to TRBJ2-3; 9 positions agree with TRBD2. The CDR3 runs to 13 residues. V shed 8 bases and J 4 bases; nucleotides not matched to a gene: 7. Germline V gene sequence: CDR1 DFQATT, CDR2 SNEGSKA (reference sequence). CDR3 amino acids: CSTAGGRADTQYF. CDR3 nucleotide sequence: TGCAGTACTGCGGGGGGGCGGGCAGATACGCAGTATTTT.